This T cell receptor (beta chain) came from a study of blood T cells in healthy people across ages. CDR3 size: 15 residues. With 2 bases clipped from V and 5 bases from J, the junction kept 11 bases outside the gene matches. The germline gives CDR1 DFQATT, CDR2 SNEGSKA (reference sequence). This clonotype was seen a handful of times. What it binds is not known. Sample-barcoded 5' priming and a J-beta primer mix drove a second PCR of roughly 6 to 12 cycles. Using its own MiXCR run on the 5' RACE reads, TCRdb lists one record per CDR3 protein. Among approximately 1,000,000 distinct CDR3 sequences listed, 35% to 40% were seen once. Every sample yielded at least 7 million isolated PBMCs. Study-level results: With naive T cell percentage, TCR beta diversity showed a strong correlation.

The sequence derives from a young man in good health. The chain combines TRBV20-1 with TRBJ2-7; TRBD1 matches 8 bases. Sequencing used blood. The DNA of the CDR3 is TGCAGTGCTAGAACAGGACAGGGTTCTATCCACGAGCAGTACTTC. It translates to CSARTGQGSIHEQYF.